Listed below are T cell receptor beta chains from one sample, sequenced in a study of early T cells in non-severe SARS-CoV-2 infection. TCRdb reprocessed the 5' RACE reads with MiXCR, giving one entry per CDR3 protein. The sample has around 67,000 distinct CDR3 sequences, about an eighth seen once. Sample: whole blood, taken at baseline. These receptors all stem from an adult who was a healthcare worker with PCR-confirmed SARS-CoV-2 infection or an uninfected control (not recorded which). Both conserved end residues are part of each CDR3. Fields, in order: D gene, J gene, clone size, V gene, CDR3 DNA, CDR3 protein. A D gene is named only where the DNA matches it firmly. Where a row states a size, it is once, few, many or the class of an expanded clone; other rows omit it.

-,TRBJ1-1,many,TRBV6-2/TRBV6-3,TGTGCCAGCACCCCCGTGGTGGCAGGGGAAGCTTTCTTT,CASTPVVAGEAFF
-,TRBJ2-3,-,TRBV7-2,TGTGCCAGCAGCCAACAATACACAGATACGCAGTATTTT,CASSQQYTDTQYF
-,TRBJ2-7,-,TRBV5-6,TGTGCCAGCAGCCTCCGGGACAACTCCTACGAGCAGTACTTC,CASSLRDNSYEQYF
-,TRBJ1-2,few,TRBV5-6,TGTGCCAGCACCACCTGGGTCGATGGCTACACCTTC,CASTTWVDGYTF
-,TRBJ2-3,few,TRBV20-1,TGCAGTGCCCCGGGGCTGATAAGCACAGATACGCAGTATTTT,CSAPGLISTDTQYF
-,TRBJ1-5,few,TRBV11-2,TGTGCCAGCAGCTTGGCAGGTGAACAGCCCCAGCATTTT,CASSLAGEQPQHF
TRBD1,TRBJ1-6,-,TRBV2,TGTGCCAGCACTACGACAGGGGGTCCTAATTCACCCCTCCACTTT,CASTTTGGPNSPLHF
TRBD1,TRBJ1-1,few,TRBV12-3/TRBV12-4,TGTGCCAGCAGTTTAACCGGGACAGGGGGGACTGAAGCTTTCTTT,CASSLTGTGGTEAFF
TRBD1,TRBJ1-4,-,TRBV6-5,TGTGCCAGCAGTTGGGGACAGGGGAATGAAAAACTGTTTTTT,CASSWGQGNEKLFF
-,TRBJ2-7,medium-sized,TRBV4-1,TGCGCCAGCAGCCAAGAGCTGCCCCCAGGGTACGAGCAGTACTTC,CASSQELPPGYEQYF
-,TRBJ1-3,-,TRBV18,TGTGCCAGCTCCTCCTCCGGGAACGCGGGGAACACCATATATTTT,CASSSSGNAGNTIYF
-,TRBJ2-5,few,TRBV10-3,TGTGCCATCAGTGAGTCGAAACAGGCCCAAGAGACCCAGTACTTC,CAISESKQAQETQYF
-,TRBJ1-5,many,TRBV18,TGTGCCAGCTCACCCGGGCAGCGAAGTAATCAGCCCCAGCATTTT,CASSPGQRSNQPQHF
-,TRBJ2-5,once,TRBV29-1,TGCAGCGTTCGACCCCAGAGACAAGAGACCCAGTACTTC,CSVRPQRQETQYF
TRBD1,TRBJ2-3,-,TRBV2,TGTGCCAGCAGGACGACAGGGTCCGGCACAGATACGCAGTATTTT,CASRTTGSGTDTQYF
-,TRBJ2-7,few,TRBV5-1,TGCGCCAGCAGCCCAGCGAGCAGAGCCTACGAGCAGTACTTC,CASSPASRAYEQYF
-,TRBJ1-4,-,TRBV12-3/TRBV12-4,TGTGCCAGCACCCGTTTCCCGGGAGCAACTAAAGAAAAACTGTTTTTT,CASTRFPGATKEKLFF
-,TRBJ2-2,-,TRBV10-2,TGCGCCAGCAGTGAGATAGCGTTCACCGGGGAGCTGTTTTTT,CASSEIAFTGELFF
TRBD2,TRBJ2-1,few,TRBV3-1,TGTGCCAGCAGCCAAGCCAGCGGGGACAATGAGCAGTTCTTC,CASSQASGDNEQFF
-,TRBJ2-7,many,TRBV21-1,TGTGCCAGCAGCAAAGGGGCAGCCTACGAGCAGTACTTC,CASSKGAAYEQYF
TRBD1,TRBJ1-1,few,TRBV11-3,TGTGCCAGCAGCGCAACAGGGGGGACTGAAGCTTTCTTT,CASSATGGTEAFF
-,TRBJ1-1,many,TRBV10-1,TGCGCCAGCAGTGCCCAGCTGAACACTGAAGCTTTCTTT,CASSAQLNTEAFF
-,TRBJ2-3,many,TRBV7-9,TGTGCCAGCAGCTGGGGGCTCGGCACAGATACGCAGTATTTT,CASSWGLGTDTQYF
-,TRBJ2-3,-,TRBV27,TGTGCCAGCAGTCTTAGCGTTAGCACAGATACGCAGTATTTT,CASSLSVSTDTQYF
-,TRBJ2-2,once,TRBV5-1,TGCGCCAGCAGCCGAGACAGGACCTACGGGGAGCTGTTTTTT,CASSRDRTYGELFF
TRBD2,TRBJ2-7,many,TRBV18,TGTGCCAGCTCACCTACCCCGCGAGGACTAGCGGGGGGTCCCTCCTACGAGCAGTACTTC,CASSPTPRGLAGGPSYEQYF
TRBD1,TRBJ2-1,-,TRBV7-3,TGTGCCAGCAGCTTGCCCGCGGACAGGGGACGGCAGTTCTTC,CASSLPADRGRQFF
-,TRBJ2-1,few,TRBV5-1,TGCGCCAGCGGAGGTGGTGGAGGAGACAATGAGCAGTTCTTC,CASGGGGGDNEQFF
-,TRBJ1-6,many,TRBV4-2,TGTGCCAGCAGCCAGCCGTTTATGAATTCACCCCTCCACTTT,CASSQPFMNSPLHF
TRBD1,TRBJ2-2,many,TRBV24-1,TGTGCCACCAAGTGGTCCGGGACAGGGGACACCGGGGAGCTGTTTTTT,CATKWSGTGDTGELFF
TRBD2,TRBJ2-3,few,TRBV20-1,TGCAGTGCACCGAACCCGACTAGCGGCACAGATACGCAGTATTTT,CSAPNPTSGTDTQYF
-,TRBJ2-5,many,TRBV7-9,TGTGCCAGCAGCCTAAACCAAGAGACCCAGTACTTC,CASSLNQETQYF
TRBD1,TRBJ1-2,few,TRBV28,TGTGCCAGCAGTTTACCAGGGGGCTCTGGCTACACCTTC,CASSLPGGSGYTF
TRBD1,TRBJ1-1,once,TRBV5-1,TGCGCCAGCAGCTCCCCGGGACAGGGGGTTTTCTTT,CASSSPGQGVFF
TRBD1,TRBJ2-7,many,TRBV7-9,TGTGCCAGCAGCTCGGGACAGCTTCATACCTACGAGCAGTACTTC,CASSSGQLHTYEQYF
TRBD1,TRBJ1-2,many,TRBV27,TGTGCCAGTCGGACAGGTTCTGAAGGCTACACCTTC,CASRTGSEGYTF
-,TRBJ1-1,many,TRBV7-6,TGTGCCAGCAGCTTAGACTTGAACACTGAAGCTTTCTTT,CASSLDLNTEAFF
-,TRBJ1-1,-,TRBV20-1,TGCAGTGCTAGAGCGGGGGGGTCTGTGAACACTGAAGCTTTCTTT,CSARAGGSVNTEAFF
-,TRBJ1-5,many,TRBV7-9,TGTGCCAGCAGCACCGGGGGCAATCAGCCCCAGCATTTT,CASSTGGNQPQHF
TRBD1,TRBJ1-5,-,TRBV7-2,TGTGCCAGCAGCCGGGACAGGACGCAGCCCCAGCATTTT,CASSRDRTQPQHF
-,TRBJ1-1,-,TRBV11-2,TGTGCCAGCAGCCATCCCCAGGGGCGAACTGAAGCTTTCTTT,CASSHPQGRTEAFF
TRBD1,TRBJ2-3,many,TRBV28,TGTGCCAGCAGTTTGACAGGGGTTAGAGATACGCAGTATTTT,CASSLTGVRDTQYF
-,TRBJ2-3,few,TRBV7-2,TGTGCCAGCAGCTTATACAGGGAGACAGATACGCAGTATTTT,CASSLYRETDTQYF
TRBD1,TRBJ2-7,many,TRBV5-1,TGCGCCAGCAGCCATACCGGGACAGGGGCCGAGCAGTACTTC,CASSHTGTGAEQYF
TRBD1,TRBJ2-1,few,TRBV10-3,TGTGCCATCAGACGGACAGGAAGCTCCTACAATGAGCAGTTCTTC,CAIRRTGSSYNEQFF
-,TRBJ2-1,-,TRBV7-7,TGTGCCAGCAGCTTAGGCCCGGGGCAGTTCTTC,CASSLGPGQFF
-,TRBJ2-6,many,TRBV24-1,TGTGCCACCAGTGTTGGGGGATCGTCCCCCTCTGGGGCCAACGTCCTGACTTTC,CATSVGGSSPSGANVLTF
TRBD2,TRBJ2-5,few,TRBV20-1,TGCAGTGCACAATCTCTAGCGGGGGAGGAGACCCAGTACTTC,CSAQSLAGEETQYF
-,TRBJ1-6,-,TRBV11-2,TGTGCCAGCAGCTTACAGGGCGGGAGTAGCTCCTATAATTCACCCCTCCACTTT,CASSLQGGSSSYNSPLHF
-,TRBJ2-5,few,TRBV18,TGTGTCAGCTCACCCCCAGGGGCACCGCAAGAGACCCAGTACTTC,CVSSPPGAPQETQYF
TRBD1,TRBJ2-7,few,TRBV7-6,TGTGCCAGCAGCCATGGACAGGACGCCGAGCAGTACTTC,CASSHGQDAEQYF
TRBD1,TRBJ2-7,-,TRBV4-1,TGCGCCAGCAGCCAAGGACAGGGGTTATACGAGCAGTACTTC,CASSQGQGLYEQYF
TRBD1,TRBJ1-5,-,TRBV7-2,TGTGCCAGCAGAGGGACAGGGAACAATCAGCCCCAGCATTTT,CASRGTGNNQPQHF
-,TRBJ1-2,-,TRBV5-1,TGCGCCAGCAGCTTGGGGCACCCTAACTATGGCTACACCTTC,CASSLGHPNYGYTF
TRBD2,TRBJ2-7,many,TRBV29-1,TGCAGCGTTGTACTTAGCGGGGGGCATCACTACGAGCAGTACTTC,CSVVLSGGHHYEQYF
TRBD1,TRBJ1-2,-,TRBV18,TGTGCCAGCTCACGAGACCAGGGGGATTACTATGGCTACACCTTC,CASSRDQGDYYGYTF
TRBD2,TRBJ2-1,-,TRBV19,TGTGCCAGTAGTATTTTCGTGGTAGGCGGGAGGGCCACTGAGCAGTTCTTC,CASSIFVVGGRATEQFF
-,TRBJ2-7,many,TRBV6-1,TGTGCCAGCAGTGAAGGTGGACATTTCTACGAGCAGTACTTC,CASSEGGHFYEQYF
TRBD1,TRBJ1-2,-,TRBV20-1,TGCAGTGCCTCCAACAGGGGGTATGGCTACACCTTC,CSASNRGYGYTF